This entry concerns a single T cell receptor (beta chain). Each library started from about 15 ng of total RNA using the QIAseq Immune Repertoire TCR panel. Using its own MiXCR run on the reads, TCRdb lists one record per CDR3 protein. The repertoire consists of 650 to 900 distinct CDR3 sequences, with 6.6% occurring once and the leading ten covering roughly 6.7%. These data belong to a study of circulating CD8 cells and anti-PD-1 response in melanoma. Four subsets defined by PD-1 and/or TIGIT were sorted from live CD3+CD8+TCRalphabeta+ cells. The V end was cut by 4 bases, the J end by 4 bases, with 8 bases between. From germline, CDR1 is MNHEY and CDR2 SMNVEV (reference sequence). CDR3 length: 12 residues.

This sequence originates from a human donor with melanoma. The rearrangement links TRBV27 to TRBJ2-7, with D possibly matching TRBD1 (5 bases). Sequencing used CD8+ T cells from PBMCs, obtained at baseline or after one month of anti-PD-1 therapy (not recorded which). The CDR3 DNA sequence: TGTGCCAGCAGTTCGCAGGGATACGAGCAGTACTTC. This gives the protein CASSSQGYEQYF.